The 8 T cell receptor beta chains in this list originate from one sample, sequenced in a study of control samples from healthy donors and cancer patients. The method was immunoSEQ multiplex PCR; TCRdb's version includes in-frame clones alone and lacks a portion of them. The sample consists of about 220,000 clones, roughly 94% of them appearing once. Specimen: blood. Receptors were obtained from a man aged 50 to 59 in good health.

This chain uses TRBV11-2 with TRBJ2-4; D is unclear. In germline, CDR1 is SGHAT, CDR2 FQNNGV. The V end lost 2 bases, the J end lost 6 bases, and 5 bases lay between the germline ends. The CDR3 totals 12 residues. CDR3 DNA: TGTGCCAGCAGCTTAAAGGGAAACATTCAGTACTTC. Translation gives CASSLKGNIQYF.

V gene TRBV2 combines with J gene TRBJ1-5; D is unresolved. CDR1 SNHLY and CDR2 FYNNEI come from the germline V gene. V lost 7 bases to trimming and J lost 0 bases, with 7 bases between them. The CDR3 contains 13 residues. The CDR3 loop is CASTLYSNQPQHF. The CDR3, as DNA: TGTGCCAGCACCCTATATAGCAATCAGCCCCAGCATTTT.

V usage is TRBV3-1 (or the pseudogene TRBV3-2) and J usage is TRBJ1-5; D gene uncertain. Trimming cost V 3 bases and J 7 bases, with 10 bases left between them. The germline V gene encodes CDR1 LGHDT and CDR2 YNNKEL (reference sequence). The CDR3 runs 13 residues. The CDR3 sequence: CASSQGAGQPQHF. CDR3 nucleotide sequence: TGTGCCAGCAGCCAGGGTGCAGGCCAGCCCCAGCATTTT.

The rearrangement links TRBV28 to TRBJ2-1; 7 bases map to TRBD2. The CDR3 has 17 residues. Germline CDR1 reads MDHEN; CDR2 reads SYDVKM. J lost 8 bases, V lost 2 bases, and 15 bases had no gene match. The CDR3 reads CASSLRALAGGLDEQFF. The DNA of the CDR3 is TGTGCCAGCAGTTTAAGAGCCTTAGCGGGTGGATTGGATGAGCAGTTCTTC.

The chain combines TRBV4-3 with TRBJ1-1, with D maybe TRBD1 (5 bases). V lost 3 bases, J lost 3 bases, and 11 bases lay in between. Germline V gene sequence: CDR1 LGHNA, CDR2 YSLEER. The CDR3 spans 14 residues. In DNA, the CDR3 is TGCGCCAGCAGCCAGTTTGGGGGGGACACTGAAGCTTTCTTT. Residues: CASSQFGGDTEAFF.

The CDR3: CASSQGVGLPYGYTF. In nucleotides, the CDR3 is TGCGCCAGCAGCCAAGGAGTCGGACTGCCTTATGGCTACACCTTC. The J gene is TRBJ1-2, the V gene TRBV4-3; D unresolved. Trimming shortened V by 1 base and J by 5 bases, and 14 bases separated the two germline ends. Looked up from germline, CDR1 is LGHNA and CDR2 is YSLEER. The CDR3 has 15 residues.

V gene TRBV3-1 (or the pseudogene TRBV3-2) combines with J gene TRBJ1-1, with D hard to call. The CDR3 length is 13 residues. V gave up 6 bases and J gave up 3 bases, with 11 bases separating them. Germline V gene data show CDR1 as LGHDT and CDR2 as YNNKEL (reference sequence). CDR3 loop: CASRRHWDTEAFF. CDR3 nucleotide sequence: TGTGCCAGCAGACGTCACTGGGACACTGAAGCTTTCTTT.

V gene TRBV20-1 combines with J gene TRBJ1-1; D is unresolved. Deletions cut 3 bases from V and 5 bases from J, with 13 bases between. The CDR3 is 13 amino acids. Germline V gene lookup returns CDR1 DFQATT and CDR2 SNEGSKA (reference sequence). CDR3 loop: CSASGQAGTEAFF. The CDR3 DNA is TGCAGTGCTAGTGGGCAGGCGGGGACTGAAGCTTTCTTT.